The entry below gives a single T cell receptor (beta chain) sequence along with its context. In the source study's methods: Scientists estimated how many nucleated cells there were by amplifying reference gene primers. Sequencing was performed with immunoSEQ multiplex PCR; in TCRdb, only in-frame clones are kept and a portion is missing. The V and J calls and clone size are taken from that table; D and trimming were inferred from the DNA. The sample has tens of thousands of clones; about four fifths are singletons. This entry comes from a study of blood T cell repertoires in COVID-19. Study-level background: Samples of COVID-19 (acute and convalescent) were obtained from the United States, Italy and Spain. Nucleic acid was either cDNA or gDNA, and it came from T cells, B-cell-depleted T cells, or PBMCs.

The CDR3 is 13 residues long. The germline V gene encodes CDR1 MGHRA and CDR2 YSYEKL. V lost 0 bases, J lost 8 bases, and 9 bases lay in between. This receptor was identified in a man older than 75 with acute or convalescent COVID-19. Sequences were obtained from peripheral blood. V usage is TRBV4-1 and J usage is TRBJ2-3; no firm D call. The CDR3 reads CASSQDLEITQYF. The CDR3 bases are TGCGCCAGCAGCCAAGATCTGGAGATTACGCAGTATTTT.